Below, 13 T cell receptor beta chains from the same sample are listed, as sequenced in a study of shared clonotypes between healthy human individuals. CD8 cells classed as naive were CD45RO-negative and positively selected for CCR7, excluding terminally differentiated effector memory CD45RA+ cells. Profiled with immunoSEQ multiplex PCR; TCRdb holds only in-frame clones, not every one. The sample carries some 2 million clones, roughly 94% recorded once. Sequenced: naive CD8+ T cells sorted from blood. These receptors all come from a man younger than 30 in good health.

This chain's CDR3 is CASSQDSVEAFF. In nucleotides, the CDR3 is TGCGCCAGCAGCCAAGATTCGGTTGAAGCTTTCTTT. The gene calls are TRBV4-1 and TRBJ1-1; D not resolved. V dropped 0 bases and J dropped 7 bases, with 6 bases sitting between them. Per the germline V gene, CDR1 is MGHRA and CDR2 is YSYEKL. CDR3 size: 12 residues.

The chain uses TRBV27 and TRBJ2-1; TRBD1 matches at 8 bases. CDR3 length: 15 amino acids. Losses at the gene ends were 4 bases for V and 3 bases for J; bases not matched to a gene: 5. Germline V gene lookup returns CDR1 MNHEY and CDR2 SMNVEV (reference sequence). CDR3: CASSYTGGHYNEQFF. The CDR3 DNA follows: TGTGCCAGCAGTTATACAGGGGGGCACTACAATGAGCAGTTCTTC.

A word on this clone: This specimen includes other DNA sequences encoding the same CDR3. For the CDR3, the DNA is TGTGCCAGCAGCTTAGGGCCGTACTACGAGCAGTACTTC. Protein sequence: CASSLGPYYEQYF. The gene calls are TRBV7-9 and TRBJ2-7; D gene unclear. V was cut by 1 base and J by 3 bases, with 7 bases left in between. The germline V gene encodes CDR1 SEHNR and CDR2 FQNEAQ (reference sequence). The CDR3 extends over 13 amino acids.

The chain employs TRBV5-4 and TRBJ2-1; TRBD1 is a possible D gene (5 bases). Trimming cost V 4 bases and J 6 bases, with 17 bases left between them. The CDR3 is 15 amino acids. Germline V lookup: CDR1 SGHNT, CDR2 YYREEE (reference sequence). The CDR3 DNA reads as TGTGCCAGCAGCCCTCCGACAGCAGTAAGCAATGAGCAGTTCTTC. Protein: CASSPPTAVSNEQFF. The complete variable domain, with remaining parts taken from reference TRBV5-4 and TRBJ2-1, reads ETGVTQSPTHLIKTRGQQVTLRCSSQSGHNTVSWYQQALGQGPQFIFQYYREEENGRGNFPPRFSGLQFPNYSSELNVNALELDDSALYLCASSPPTAVSNEQFFGPGTRLTVL.

V and J are TRBV11-2 and TRBJ2-5, with 7 bases aligning to TRBD2. Germline-derived CDR1 and CDR2 are SGHAT and FQNNGV. Trimming took 1 base from V and 5 from J; bases not matched to a gene: 4. This CDR3 is 14 amino acids long. CDR3 amino acids: CASSLGDYDETQYF. DNA for the CDR3: TGTGCCAGCAGCTTAGGGGACTACGACGAGACCCAGTACTTC.

This clone occurred a few times. Within the sample, other DNA sequences also encode this same CDR3. The V gene is TRBV30, the J gene TRBJ1-1, with D possibly TRBD1 on 5 matching bases. Germline V gene lookup returns CDR1 GTSNPN and CDR2 SVGIG (reference sequence). The CDR3 totals 12 residues. The CDR3 here is CAWGRLNTEAFF. CDR3 nucleotides: TGTGCTTGGGGACGGTTAAACACTGAAGCTTTCTTT.

This clone is a singleton in its sample. The chain combines TRBV29-1 with TRBJ2-1; the D gene is possibly TRBD1 (6 bases). With 5 bases removed from V and 6 bases from J, the gap between germline ends came to 17 bases. The CDR3 is 14 amino acids. Germline CDR1 is SQVTM and CDR2 is ANQGSEA. This CDR3 reads CSVTRGEMGNEQFF. The CDR3, as DNA: TGCAGCGTTACCAGGGGAGAAATGGGCAATGAGCAGTTCTTC.

In regard to this clone: The junction differs from germline at one of its ends, possibly a read error. This chain joins TRBV6-4 and TRBJ2-4; D unresolved. Per germline, CDR1 MRHNA and CDR2 SNTAGT. This CDR3 is built from 11 residues. The CDR3 coding sequence is TGTGCCAGCAGTGACGTCCGTAGCAGAACCTTC. Its translation is CASSDVRSRTF.

J is TRBJ2-7 and V is TRBV10-3; D is perhaps TRBD1 (5 bases). Trimming pared 8 bases from V and 3 bases from J, leaving 11 bases between. Per the germline V gene, CDR1 is ENHRY and CDR2 is SYGVKD. The CDR3 contains 12 residues. The DNA of the CDR3 is TGTGCCATCTTTGATCAGGGCTACGAGCAGTACTTC. Translation: CAIFDQGYEQYF.

The chain uses TRBV9 and TRBJ2-3; tentatively, D is TRBD2 (6 bases). The germline V gene has CDR1 SGDLS and CDR2 YYNGEE. Trimming shortened V by 0 bases and J by 6 bases, and 11 bases separated the two germline ends. The CDR3 length is 14 residues. CDR3 DNA sequence: TGTGCCAGCAGCGTAGAACCGGGACTTGATACGCAGTATTTT. It encodes CASSVEPGLDTQYF.

This clone has just one count. The chain couples TRBV16 to TRBJ1-2; D perhaps matches TRBD1 (6 bases). Germline V gives CDR1 KGHSY, CDR2 FQNENV. This CDR3 is built from 14 residues. The V and J ends lost 0 bases and 4 bases respectively, with 9 bases between them. As DNA, the CDR3 is TGTGCCAGCAGCCAATCCAGGACAGCCTATGGCTACACCTTC. Translating it yields CASSQSRTAYGYTF.

This clone was counted once. The chain links TRBV4-3 to TRBJ2-4, with 13 bases lining up with TRBD2. Germline CDR1 reads LGHNA; CDR2 reads YSLEER. The CDR3 spans 15 residues. Losses at the gene ends were 0 bases for V and 8 bases for J; bases not matched to a gene: 1. DNA for the CDR3: TGCGCCAGCAGCCAAGAAGGACTAGCGGGAGACATTCAGTACTTC. Translated, it gives CASSQEGLAGDIQYF.

The rearrangement joins TRBV27 to TRBJ2-2, with 10 nucleotides matching TRBD2. Germline loops: CDR1 MNHEY, CDR2 SMNVEV (reference sequence). The CDR3 is 17 amino acids. The V gene end was trimmed by 6 bases and the J gene end by 5 bases; junction bases not matched to a gene: 12. The CDR3 sequence is CASSPLLAGEKTGELFF. The CDR3 DNA reads as TGTGCCAGCAGCCCGCTCCTAGCGGGAGAAAAAACCGGGGAGCTGTTTTTT.